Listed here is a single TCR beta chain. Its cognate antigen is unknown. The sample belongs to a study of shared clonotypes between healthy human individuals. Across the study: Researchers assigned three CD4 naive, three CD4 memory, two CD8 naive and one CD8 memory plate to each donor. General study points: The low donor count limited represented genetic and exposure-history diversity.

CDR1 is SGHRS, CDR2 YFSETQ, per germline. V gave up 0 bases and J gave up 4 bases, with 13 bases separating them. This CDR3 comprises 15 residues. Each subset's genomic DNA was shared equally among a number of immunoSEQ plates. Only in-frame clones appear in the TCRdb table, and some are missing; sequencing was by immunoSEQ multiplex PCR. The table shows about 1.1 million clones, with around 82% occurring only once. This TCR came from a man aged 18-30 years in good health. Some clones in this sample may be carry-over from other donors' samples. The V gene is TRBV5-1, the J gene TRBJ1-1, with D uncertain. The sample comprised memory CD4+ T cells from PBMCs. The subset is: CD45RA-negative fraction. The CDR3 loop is CASSLVTLAGTEAFF. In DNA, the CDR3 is TGCGCCAGCAGCTTGGTCACGCTGGCCGGCACTGAAGCTTTCTTT. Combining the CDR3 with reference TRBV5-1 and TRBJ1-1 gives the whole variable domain KAGVTQTPRYLIKTRGQQVTLSCSPISGHRSVSWYQQTPGQGLQFLFEYFSETQRNKGNFPGRFSGRQFSNSRSEMNVSTLELGDSALYLCASSLVTLAGTEAFFGQGTRLTVV.